The 28 T cell receptor beta chains reported below all come from one sample, sequenced in a study of beta chain features in type 1 diabetes (dated by TCRdb to the late 2010s). To prepare the library, the immunoSEQ multiplex PCR assay was applied. The entire amount of isolated RNA was reverse transcribed using the High Capacity cDNA Reverse Transcription Kit, so the sequenced TCRB transcripts were expressed ones. TCRdb carries this immuneACCESS record with in-frame sequences only. Its versions omit some clonotypes, under half of them owing to an unresolved V gene in the studies checked, with the rest unexplained. Within this sample are hundreds of thousands of clones, with around 15% of them counted one time only. The top ten constitute under 0.095% of the sample. The sample was naive CD4+ T cells from blood. The label giving this sample's cell subset or site can be read as: true naive CD4+ T cells. These receptors were taken from a man younger than 30 in good health.

A note on this clone: The junction shows a germline mismatch at one end, possibly a read error. The chain carries TRBV2 and TRBJ2-7; TRBD1 matches 7 bases. This CDR3 is 14 amino acids long. The germline V gene has CDR1 SNHLY and CDR2 FYNNEI. The CDR3 DNA reads as TGTGCCGGGGGACAGAGTCAACAATCCCCGCGCTCCCTCTTC. Translated: CAGGQSQQSPRSLF.

The chain employs TRBV28 and TRBJ1-1; D not resolved. The CDR3 runs 11 residues. Trimming removed 4 bases at V and 7 bases at J, with 7 bases between. Germline V gene data show CDR1 as MDHEN and CDR2 as SYDVKM. CDR3 sequence (DNA): TGTGCCAGCAGTTCAAAATATGAAGCTTTCTTT. It encodes CASSSKYEAFF. The complete variable domain, with remaining parts taken from reference TRBV28 and TRBJ1-1, reads DVKVTQSSRYLVKRTGEKVFLECVQDMDHENMFWYRQDPGLGLRLIYFSYDVKMKEKGDIPEGYSVSREKKERFSLILESASTNQTSMYLCASSSKYEAFFGQGTRLTVV.

This clone was detected only a few times. Other nucleotide sequences from this sample produce the same CDR3. The chain combines TRBV6-6 with TRBJ1-2; D gene unclear. CDR3 length: 13 amino acids. Germline V gene data show CDR1 as MNHNY and CDR2 as SVGAGI (reference sequence). V was cut by 2 bases and J by 3 bases, with 7 bases left in between. Here the CDR3 DNA reads TGTGCCAGCAGTTACGTCGGAGACTATGGCTACACCTTC. Translated, it gives CASSYVGDYGYTF.

There are a few counts of this clone. This chain connects TRBV9 to TRBJ2-3; possible D gene TRBD2, 5 bases. The CDR3 contains 15 residues. Germline V gives CDR1 SGDLS, CDR2 YYNGEE. Trimming cost V 0 bases and J 2 bases, with 10 bases left between them. The CDR3 is CASSVGVGVTDTQYF. The CDR3 DNA reads as TGTGCCAGCAGCGTAGGGGTGGGAGTCACAGATACGCAGTATTTT.

This rearrangement joins TRBV7-9 to TRBJ2-5; maybe TRBD1 (6 bases). Germline V CDR1 and CDR2: SEHNR, FQNEAQ (reference sequence). The ends were cut back, 4 bases at V and 4 bases at J, with 10 bases in the middle. The CDR3 is 13 residues long. The CDR3 loop is CASSSRGGETQYF. The CDR3 DNA is TGTGCCAGCAGCTCGAGAGGGGGAGAGACCCAGTACTTC.

The table lists this clone with a few counts. This chain joins TRBV19 and TRBJ1-5, with 9 bases aligning to TRBD1. The V and J ends lost 4 bases and 3 bases, in that order; junction bases with no gene match: 7. Germline-derived CDR1 and CDR2 are LNHDA and SQIVND (reference sequence). The CDR3 totals 16 residues. The CDR3 is CASSRGQGSFNQPQHF. The CDR3 DNA reads as TGTGCCAGTAGTAGAGGACAGGGGAGCTTCAATCAGCCCCAGCATTTT.

There are a few counts of this clone. The chain links TRBV9 to TRBJ1-3; D may be TRBD1 (6 bases). CDR3 size: 16 residues. Germline V gene sequence: CDR1 SGDLS, CDR2 YYNGEE. Deletions cut 1 base from V and 3 bases from J, with 14 bases between. CDR3: CASSVTDGRGGNTIYF. The CDR3 nucleotides read TGTGCCAGCAGCGTAACCGATGGCAGGGGTGGAAACACCATATATTTT.

V is TRBV5-1 and J is TRBJ1-1; 8 bases line up with TRBD1. J lost 7 bases, V lost 4 bases, and 12 bases had no gene match. The CDR3 is made up of 15 amino acids. Germline V gene lookup returns CDR1 SGHRS and CDR2 YFSETQ. CDR3 bases: TGCGCCAGCAGCCAAGGGCGGACAGGGAAAATTGAAGCTTTCTTT. The encoded protein is CASSQGRTGKIEAFF.

This clone was detected a few times. The chain combines TRBV7-3 with TRBJ2-2; the match to TRBD1 covers 7 bases. J gave up 5 bases and V 5 bases, and 5 bases lay outside the gene matches. The CDR3 contains 14 residues. CDR1 is SGHTA and CDR2 is FQGTGA in the germline V gene. This CDR3 is CASSRKQGTGELFF. CDR3 in DNA: TGTGCCAGCAGCCGAAAACAGGGGACCGGGGAGCTGTTTTTT.

This chain links TRBV7-9 with TRBJ2-5; no reliable D call. The better agreement between TRBJ2-7 and the DNA end casts doubt on the J call. This CDR3 has 14 residues. Looked up from germline, CDR1 is SEHNR and CDR2 is FQNEAQ (reference sequence). This chain's CDR3 is CASSLGQVMGEQYF. CDR3 in DNA: TGTGCCAGCAGCTTAGGCCAGGTCATGGGCGAGCAGTACTTC.

V and J are TRBV7-6 and TRBJ1-1; 9 bases align to TRBD1. V shed 5 bases and J 3 bases; nucleotides not matched to a gene: 7. Per the germline V gene, CDR1 is SGHVS and CDR2 is FNYEAQ. The CDR3 extends over 15 amino acids. DNA of the CDR3: TGTGCCAGCAGCCCTCAGACAGGGGGGGACACTGAAGCTTTCTTT. Translation: CASSPQTGGDTEAFF.

This clone has only a few counts. The sample holds other DNA sequences that translate to the same CDR3. The chain couples TRBV11-2 to TRBJ2-7; D call uncertain. Trimming left V 0 bases short and J 3 bases short, with 3 bases between. The CDR3 extends over 12 amino acids. CDR1 and CDR2 from the germline V gene are SGHAT and FQNNGV. CDR3 region: CASSLDSYEQYF. Written as DNA, the CDR3 is TGTGCCAGCAGCTTAGATAGCTACGAGCAGTACTTC. Full variable domain (rest looked up from reference TRBV11-2 and TRBJ2-7): EAGVAQSPRYKIIEKRQSVAFWCNPISGHATLYWYQQILGQGPKLLIQFQNNGVVDDSQLPKDRFSAERLKGVDSTLKIQPAKLEDSAVYLCASSLDSYEQYFGPGTRLTVT.

The rearrangement joins TRBV4-1 to TRBJ2-3; 14 nucleotides agree with TRBD2. The CDR3 loop spans 19 amino acids. Germline-derived CDR1 and CDR2 are MGHRA and YSYEKL. Trimming removed 1 base from V and 2 bases from J; junction bases left unmatched: 8. The CDR3 DNA sequence: TGCGCCAGCAGCCAAGTAGGACTAGCGGGGGGCCCAATCACAGATACGCAGTATTTT. Translating it yields CASSQVGLAGGPITDTQYF.

This chain connects TRBV28 to TRBJ2-1, with 8 bases matching TRBD2. The CDR3 is made up of 15 amino acids. Looked up from germline, CDR1 is MDHEN and CDR2 is SYDVKM. V was pared by 4 bases and J by 5 bases, with 7 bases of the junction left unmatched. The CDR3 DNA reads as TGTGCCAGCAGTTCCGCAGGACTAGCAAACAATGAGCAGTTCTTC. It yields the protein CASSSAGLANNEQFF.

This clone was found a few times. V is TRBV19 and J is TRBJ1-1; 10 bases align to TRBD1. The CDR3 covers 15 residues. J was trimmed by 5 bases and V by 4 bases; bases with no gene match: 7. The germline V gene has CDR1 LNHDA and CDR2 SQIVND (reference sequence). The CDR3 reads CASSNDRGRLTEAFF. The CDR3 bases are TGTGCCAGTAGTAACGACAGGGGGCGGTTGACTGAAGCTTTCTTT.

The J gene is TRBJ2-2, the V gene TRBV7-2, with 8 bases that match TRBD1. The ends lost 6 bases at V and 0 bases at J; junction bases unmatched: 3. The CDR3 totals 15 residues. The V gene's germline CDR1 is SGHTA and CDR2 FQGNSA. The CDR3 bases are TGTGCCAGCAGATTGGACAGGGCGAACACCGGGGAGCTGTTTTTT. Translating it yields CASRLDRANTGELFF. Using reference TRBV7-2 and TRBJ2-2 for the parts outside the CDR3, the full variable domain is GAGVSQSPSNKVTEKGKDVELRCDPISGHTALYWYRQSLGQGLEFLIYFQGNSAPDKSGLPSDRFSAERTGGSVSTLTIQRTQQEDSAVYLCASRLDRANTGELFFGEGSRLTVL.

V usage is TRBV7-3 and J usage is TRBJ2-7, with TRBD2 identical over 11 bases. The V gene's germline CDR1 is SGHTA and CDR2 FQGTGA. This CDR3 contains 15 residues. V lost 2 bases to trimming and J lost 2 bases; unmatched junction nucleotides: 2. The CDR3 reads CASSLGLAGAYEQYF. The CDR3 DNA follows: TGTGCCAGCAGCTTAGGACTAGCGGGTGCCTACGAGCAGTACTTC.

The V call is TRBV2, the J call TRBJ2-3, with D hard to call. Germline V gene lookup returns CDR1 SNHLY and CDR2 FYNNEI. The CDR3 runs 16 residues. Trimming removed 6 bases from V and 1 base from J, with 17 bases in between. The CDR3 DNA is TGTGCCAGCAGGGCCGTTGGAACAAAGGGCACAGATACGCAGTATTTT. It specifies CASRAVGTKGTDTQYF.

The V call is TRBV5-4, the J call TRBJ1-2, with D tentatively TRBD1 (5 bases). CDR3 length equals 14 residues. In germline, CDR1 is SGHNT, CDR2 YYREEE (reference sequence). Trimming took off 4 bases at V and 5 bases at J, with 15 bases between the two ends. CDR3 nucleotides: TGTGCCAGCAGCCTCGGGACGGTGAAATATGGCTACACCTTC. It yields the protein CASSLGTVKYGYTF. The variable domain in full, with the rest retrieved from reference TRBV5-4 and TRBJ1-2, is ETGVTQSPTHLIKTRGQQVTLRCSSQSGHNTVSWYQQALGQGPQFIFQYYREEENGRGNFPPRFSGLQFPNYSSELNVNALELDDSALYLCASSLGTVKYGYTFGSGTRLTVV.

The chain's CDR3 is CASSEEGLAASEQFF. CDR3 nucleotide sequence: TGTGCCAGCAGTGAAGAGGGACTGGCGGCTAGTGAGCAGTTCTTC. The chain has TRBV2 and TRBJ2-1; D is perhaps TRBD2 (6 bases). CDR3 length: 15 residues. Trimming removed 1 base from V and 9 bases from J, with 16 bases in between. Germline V gene data show CDR1 as SNHLY and CDR2 as FYNNEI.

The gene calls are TRBV6-5 and TRBJ1-5; no clear D. The V and J ends lost 2 bases and 3 bases respectively, with 14 bases between them. CDR3 length: 16 amino acids. Germline V gene data show CDR1 as MNHEY and CDR2 as SVGAGI. The CDR3 protein is CASSYMGPSPNQPQHF. CDR3 DNA: TGTGCCAGCAGTTACATGGGCCCCAGCCCCAATCAGCCCCAGCATTTT.

The chain recombines TRBV21-1 with TRBJ2-5. TRBV21-1 is an annotated pseudogene. CDR3 length: 15 amino acids. DNA of the CDR3: TGTGCCAGCATCTTACGTCAGGGACCTCAAGAGACCCAGTACTTC. As protein: CASILRQGPQETQYF.

This clone appeared a few times. V and J are TRBV18 and TRBJ2-1; weak D call: TRBD2 (5 bases). Per the germline V gene, CDR1 is KGHSH and CDR2 is LQKENI. The CDR3 totals 16 residues. Trimming took off 2 bases at V and 8 bases at J, with 19 bases between the two ends. Here the CDR3 DNA reads TGTGCCAGCTCACCAATGAGAGTAGCCGGAGGTGATGAGCAGTTCTTC. Translation gives CASSPMRVAGGDEQFF.

This clone showed up just a few times. V gene TRBV7-2 combines with J gene TRBJ2-7; 9 bases match TRBD1. With 1 base clipped from V and 6 bases from J, the junction kept 4 bases outside the gene matches. Looked up from germline, CDR1 is SGHTA and CDR2 is FQGNSA. The CDR3 is 14 residues long. The chain's CDR3 is CASSLGWTGAEQYF. Here the CDR3 DNA reads TGTGCCAGCAGCTTAGGGTGGACAGGGGCCGAGCAGTACTTC.

The chain joins TRBV6-5 to TRBJ1-1; 7 bases are a match to TRBD1. Losses at the gene ends were 0 bases for V and 8 bases for J; bases not matched to a gene: 9. This CDR3 is built from 15 residues. Per germline, CDR1 MNHEY and CDR2 SVGAGI. In DNA form, the CDR3 reads TGTGCCAGCAGTTACTCGAGAGGGGGGACAGTAGAAGCTTTCTTT. Protein sequence: CASSYSRGGTVEAFF.

This clone was found a few times. The genes are TRBV6-6 and TRBJ2-7; D unclear. V was trimmed by 6 bases and J by 3 bases, leaving 15 bases between them. The CDR3 runs 14 residues. Germline V gene sequence: CDR1 MNHNY, CDR2 SVGAGI (reference sequence). For the CDR3, the DNA is TGTGCCAGCAGGCGTAACGGTGGGCACTACGAGCAGTACTTC. As protein: CASRRNGGHYEQYF.

In its sample, this clone was seen a few times. V gene TRBV20-1 combines with J gene TRBJ2-7; D is unclear. Trimming left V 5 bases short and J 2 bases short, with 4 bases between. Germline V gene sequence: CDR1 DFQATT, CDR2 SNEGSKA (reference sequence). The CDR3 length is 10 residues. The CDR3 here is CSAWTYEQYF. The CDR3 DNA follows: TGCAGTGCTTGGACCTACGAGCAGTACTTC.

The V call is TRBV10-3, the J call TRBJ1-1, with TRBD1 as a possible D gene (5 bases). The CDR3 totals 13 residues. Trimming shortened V by 11 bases and J by 1 base, and 14 bases separated the two germline ends. CDR1 is ENHRY and CDR2 is SYGVKD in the germline V gene. CDR3 region: CAGFGTENTEAFF. CDR3 bases: TGTGCCGGATTCGGGACGGAGAACACTGAAGCTTTCTTT.